One T cell receptor (beta chain) is described in this entry. Profiling relied on immunoSEQ multiplex PCR, and the TCRdb table lists in-frame clones only, not all of them. The sample has 200,000 to 250,000 clones; roughly 84% are singletons. This sample was included in a study of blood T cell repertoires in COVID-19. The V and J ends lost 7 bases and 4 bases, in that order; junction bases with no gene match: 13. CDR3 size: 17 residues. Looked up from germline, CDR1 is MDHEN and CDR2 is SYDVKM. Specimen: peripheral blood. The rearrangement links TRBV28 to TRBJ2-5; 12 nucleotides align to TRBD1. The TCR sequence derives from a woman aged 80 or older with acute or convalescent COVID-19. CDR3 sequence: CASISSGGTGGAETQYF. The CDR3 DNA is TGTGCCAGCATTTCCTCGGGCGGGACAGGGGGCGCAGAGACCCAGTACTTC.